This is a list of T cell receptor beta chains from one sample in a study of blood T cell repertoires in COVID-19. The method was immunoSEQ multiplex PCR; TCRdb's version includes in-frame clones alone and lacks a portion of them. The sample carries 100,000 to 120,000 clones, 72% recorded once. Sequencing was performed on peripheral blood. These receptors all come from a woman aged 55-70 years with acute or convalescent COVID-19. Both conserved end residues are part of each CDR3. A D gene is named only where the DNA matches it firmly. Only part of the rows carry a size: once, few, many, or a class if the clone is expanded.

J gene	clone size	V gene	CDR3 length	D gene	CDR3 DNA	CDR3 protein
TRBJ1-2	.	TRBV6-5	14	TRBD1	TGTGCCAGCACCCCGGGACAGGGGGTGCATGGCTACACCTTC	CASTPGQGVHGYTF
TRBJ1-2	.	TRBV6-5	13	TRBD1	TGTGCCAGCAGCCCGACAGGGGGCTATGGCTACACCTTC	CASSPTGGYGYTF
TRBJ2-7	.	TRBV24-1	11	TRBD1	TGTGCCACCGGACAGGGAGGCGAGCAGTACTTC	CATGQGGEQYF
TRBJ2-7	.	TRBV5-6	13	.	TGTGCCAGCAGCTTCGCGGGGTCCTACGAGCAGTACTTC	CASSFAGSYEQYF
TRBJ2-3	.	TRBV9	14	.	TGTGCCAGCAGCGTAGACGGGGGACGGGATACGCAGTATTTT	CASSVDGGRDTQYF
TRBJ1-2	once	TRBV25-1	12	.	TGTGCCAGCAGTGACCAGGGGTATGGCTACACCTTC	CASSDQGYGYTF
TRBJ1-2	few	TRBV10-3	13	.	TGTGCCATCAGTGAGTCTATAGCTCGGGGGTACACCTTC	CAISESIARGYTF
TRBJ1-1	.	TRBV6-2/TRBV6-3	13	.	TGTGCCAGCAGCCAGGAGTTGAACACTGAAGCTTTCTTT	CASSQELNTEAFF
TRBJ1-1	.	TRBV5-6	14	TRBD1	TGTGCCAGCAGAGCTGGGACAGAGAACACTGAAGCTTTCTTT	CASRAGTENTEAFF
TRBJ2-7	.	TRBV29-1	13	TRBD1	TGCAGCGTTGCCAGACAGGGGGCCCGCGAGCAGTACTTC	CSVARQGAREQYF
TRBJ2-7	.	TRBV7-5	11	.	TGTGTCAGAAGCTTACAGGGCGAGCAGTACTTC	CVRSLQGEQYF
TRBJ2-4	.	TRBV3-1/TRBV3-2	16	.	TGTGCCAGCAGCCCCGGGGGTAGGATCGACAAAAACATTCAGTACTTC	CASSPGGRIDKNIQYF
TRBJ1-1	.	TRBV18	13	TRBD1	TGTGCCAGCTTGGGACAGGGCAACACTGAAGCTTTCTTT	CASLGQGNTEAFF
TRBJ2-5	.	TRBV6-1	17	.	TGTGCCAGCAGTGGCCGTTTACAGCTGAGCCAACCGGAGACCCAGTACTTC	CASSGRLQLSQPETQYF
TRBJ1-2	.	TRBV28	13	.	TGTGCCAGCAGCCTAGGGGGAACCTATGGCTACACCTTC	CASSLGGTYGYTF
TRBJ1-5	few	TRBV2	14	.	TGTGCCAGCAGTGAATATCCGAGCAATCAGCCCCAGCATTTT	CASSEYPSNQPQHF
TRBJ1-5	.	TRBV18	15	TRBD1	TGTGCCAGCTCCTCTGGACAGGGGGTCAATCAGCCCCAGCATTTT	CASSSGQGVNQPQHF
TRBJ1-4	few	TRBV15	14	.	TGTGCCACCCGGGAGGGTTCTTGGGGTGAAAAACTGTTTTTT	CATREGSWGEKLFF
TRBJ1-1	.	TRBV3-1/TRBV3-2	14	.	TGTGCCAGCAGCCAATCAGGTAGTAGCGCTGAAGCTTTCTTT	CASSQSGSSAEAFF
TRBJ2-2	few	TRBV27	16	TRBD2	TGTGCCAGCAGTTCGACTAGCGGGTGGAACACCGGGGAGCTGTTTTTT	CASSSTSGWNTGELFF
TRBJ1-1	.	TRBV30	14	.	TGTGCCTGGAGTGCTTTTAGAGGAATCACTGAAGCTTTCTTT	CAWSAFRGITEAFF
TRBJ1-2	.	TRBV7-9	12	.	TGTGCCAGCAGCCCCCTTCACTATGGCTACACCTTC	CASSPLHYGYTF
TRBJ2-5	once	TRBV5-1	15	TRBD1	TGCGCCAGCAGCAACGGGACAGGGGGCCAAGAGACCCAGTACTTC	CASSNGTGGQETQYF
TRBJ1-6	few	TRBV18	13	.	TGTGCCAGCTCACCAGAGGGGGAGTCACCCCTCCACTTT	CASSPEGESPLHF
TRBJ1-1	.	TRBV6-5	14	TRBD1	TGTGCCAGCCGGGACAGGGGAGGGAACACTGAAGCTTTCTTT	CASRDRGGNTEAFF
TRBJ1-5	.	TRBV7-3	13	.	TGTGCCAGCAGCTTAGGACATGGGCAGCCCCAGCATTTT	CASSLGHGQPQHF
TRBJ1-5	.	TRBV7-2	14	.	TGTGCCAGCAGCTTGAGACAGGGCAATCAGCCCCAGCATTTT	CASSLRQGNQPQHF
TRBJ1-1	many	TRBV2	13	.	TGTGCCAGCAGTCGTACAGAAAACACTGAAGCTTTCTTT	CASSRTENTEAFF
TRBJ2-2	.	TRBV5-1	13	.	TGCGCCAGCAGCGCAGACAGGACCGGGGAGCTGTTTTTT	CASSADRTGELFF
TRBJ2-7	few	TRBV28	15	TRBD1	TGTGCCAGCACCCCACGCGGGACAGGCTCCTACGAGCAGTACTTC	CASTPRGTGSYEQYF
TRBJ2-2	.	TRBV6-2/TRBV6-3	17	.	TGTGCCAGCAGTTACGGGCAGGGTTTCCACTTAACCGGGGAGCTGTTTTTT	CASSYGQGFHLTGELFF
TRBJ1-2	.	TRBV7-9	16	.	TGTGCCAGCAGCCTCTCCCCCGACAGACCTGGGCATGGCTACACCTTC	CASSLSPDRPGHGYTF
TRBJ1-2	.	TRBV20-1	13	TRBD1	TGCAGTGCTAGTACAGGGGGCGCGAAGGGCTACACCTTC	CSASTGGAKGYTF
TRBJ2-3	.	TRBV6-1	15	TRBD1	TGTGCCAGCAGTGAAGGGACAGGGGGTGGTTATACGCAGTATTTT	CASSEGTGGGYTQYF
TRBJ2-5	.	TRBV6-5	14	TRBD1	TGTGCCAGCCTGACCCGACAGGGACAAGAGACCCAGTACTTC	CASLTRQGQETQYF
TRBJ2-7	.	TRBV5-6	17	TRBD1	TGTGCCAGCAGCCCGACCGCCGGCAGGGGGATCTCCTACGAGCAGTACTTC	CASSPTAGRGISYEQYF
TRBJ2-3	.	TRBV6-4	16	TRBD1	TGTGCCAGCAGTGACTCAACACGACAGGGAAAAGATACGCAGTATTTT	CASSDSTRQGKDTQYF
TRBJ2-7	.	TRBV5-1	15	TRBD2	TGCGCCAGCAGCTTGGATGGACTAGCGGGGCGCGAGCAGTACTTC	CASSLDGLAGREQYF
TRBJ1-1	.	TRBV19	15	.	TGTGCCAGTAGTATCCAGGGCCTAACTAACACTGAAGCTTTCTTT	CASSIQGLTNTEAFF
TRBJ2-3	once	TRBV7-3	17	TRBD2	TGTGCCAGCAGCTCCTATTCTAGCGGCACTAGCACAGATACGCAGTATTTT	CASSSYSSGTSTDTQYF
TRBJ2-5	.	TRBV12-5	17	TRBD2	TGTGCTAGTGCAACCCGGGCTAGCGGGGTAGATAAAGAGACCCAGTACTTC	CASATRASGVDKETQYF
TRBJ1-2	.	TRBV7-2	16	.	TGTGCCAGCAGCTTATTTTTCACAGACCGTAACTATGGCTACACCTTC	CASSLFFTDRNYGYTF
TRBJ1-1	.	TRBV7-3	13	TRBD1	TGTGCCAGCAGCCCCGCGGGACAGCTTGAAGCTTTCTTT	CASSPAGQLEAFF
TRBJ2-7	.	TRBV28	15	.	TGTGCCAGCAGTTCCGGTGGTTCAATGGGCCGCGAGCAGTACTTC	CASSSGGSMGREQYF
TRBJ1-1	.	TRBV2	14	TRBD1	TGTGCCAGCAGAGGACAGGGCGGTTCCACTGAAGCTTTCTTT	CASRGQGGSTEAFF
TRBJ1-6	.	TRBV29-1	12	TRBD1	TGCAGCGCTGGACAGGGTAATTCACCCCTCCACTTT	CSAGQGNSPLHF
TRBJ1-2	many	TRBV7-9	14	.	TGTGCCAGCAGCTCCCTAGGAGGGTCAGGTGGCTACACCTTC	CASSSLGGSGGYTF
TRBJ1-4	.	TRBV18	16	TRBD1	TGTGCCAGCTCACCACAACCACCGGACAGGGGCGAAAAACTGTTTTTT	CASSPQPPDRGEKLFF
TRBJ2-5	.	TRBV29-1	15	TRBD2	TGCAGCGTTGTTGGGGCTAGCGGGGGGGAAGAGACCCAGTACTTC	CSVVGASGGEETQYF
TRBJ1-5	few	TRBV19	17	TRBD1	TGTGCCAGTAGTATGACAGGGGGCGGGGATAGCAATCAGCCCCAGCATTTT	CASSMTGGGDSNQPQHF
TRBJ2-3	.	TRBV5-1	16	.	TGCGCCAGCAGCTTGGCTCGGGGTTTTAGCACAGATACGCAGTATTTT	CASSLARGFSTDTQYF
TRBJ1-1	.	TRBV24-1	14	TRBD1	TGTGCCACAGCCTCGCAGGGGGCCGTCACTGAAGCTTTCTTT	CATASQGAVTEAFF
TRBJ1-5	.	TRBV28	17	.	TGTGCCAGCACTCTCGGGGGGGGGACGATAAGCAATCAGCCCCAGCATTTT	CASTLGGGTISNQPQHF